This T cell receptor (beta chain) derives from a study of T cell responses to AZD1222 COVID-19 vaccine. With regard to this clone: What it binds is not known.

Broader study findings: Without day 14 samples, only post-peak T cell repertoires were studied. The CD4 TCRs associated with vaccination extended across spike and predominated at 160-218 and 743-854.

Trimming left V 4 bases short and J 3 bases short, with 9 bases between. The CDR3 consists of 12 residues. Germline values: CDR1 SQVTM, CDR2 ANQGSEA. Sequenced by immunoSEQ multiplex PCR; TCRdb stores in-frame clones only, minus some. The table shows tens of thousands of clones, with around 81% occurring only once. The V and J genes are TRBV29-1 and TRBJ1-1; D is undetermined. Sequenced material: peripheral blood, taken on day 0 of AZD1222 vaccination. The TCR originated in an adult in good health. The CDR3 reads CSVAPSDTEAFF. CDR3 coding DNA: TGCAGCGTTGCCCCTTCGGACACTGAAGCTTTCTTT.